The 27 T cell receptor beta chains in this list originate from one sample, sequenced in a study of blood T cell repertoires in COVID-19. The method was immunoSEQ multiplex PCR; TCRdb's version includes in-frame clones alone and lacks a portion of them. The sample gives roughly 140,000 clones, approximately 80% of which show up once; around 3.1% is in the top ten. The sample comprised peripheral blood. The receptors come from a woman aged 40 to 55 with active or convalescent COVID-19.

V gene TRBV19 combines with J gene TRBJ2-2; TRBD1 agrees at 9 bases. The length of the CDR3 is 14 residues. V lost 6 bases and J lost 4; bases outside the gene matches: 3. CDR1 is LNHDA and CDR2 is SQIVND in the germline V gene (reference sequence). Written as DNA, the CDR3 is TGTGCCAGTAGGCGGGGACAGGGCACCGGGGAGCTGTTTTTT. Translation gives CASRRGQGTGELFF.

This clone turned up a few times. The chain combines TRBV28 with TRBJ1-1; tentative D call: TRBD1 (6 bases). The CDR3 consists of 15 residues. V was clipped by 4 bases and J by 1 base, with 13 bases between them. CDR1 and CDR2 (germline): MDHEN, SYDVKM. The CDR3 sequence: CASSSSGRGNTEAFF. The CDR3 DNA follows: TGTGCCAGCAGTTCCTCGGGCAGGGGGAACACTGAAGCTTTCTTT. The whole variable domain, remainder taken from reference TRBV28 and TRBJ1-1, is DVKVTQSSRYLVKRTGEKVFLECVQDMDHENMFWYRQDPGLGLRLIYFSYDVKMKEKGDIPEGYSVSREKKERFSLILESASTNQTSMYLCASSSSGRGNTEAFFGQGTRLTVV.

The chain recombines TRBV19 with TRBJ1-1, with 9 bases fitting TRBD1. J gave up 8 bases and V 7 bases, and 11 bases lay outside the gene matches. The CDR3 runs 14 residues. The germline CDR1 and CDR2 sequences are LNHDA and SQIVND (reference sequence). In DNA form, the CDR3 reads TGTGCCAGTACCAAGGACAGGGGAAGGGCCGAAGCTTTCTTT. Its protein product is CASTKDRGRAEAFF.

On this clone: The germline gene is not matched at one end of the junction; a read error may be the cause. The V call is TRBV28, the J call TRBJ2-7, with TRBD1 matching over 8 bases. Germline CDR1 and CDR2: MDHEN and SYDVKM. The CDR3 spans 13 residues. In DNA, the CDR3 is TGTACCAGCTCCAGGGGGCGAGAGTACGAGCAGTACTTC. This codes for CTSSRGREYEQYF. The variable domain in full, completed from reference TRBV28 and TRBJ2-7, reads DVKVTQSSRYLVKRTGEKVFLECVQDMDHENMFWYRQDPGLGLRLIYFSYDVKMKEKGDIPEGYSVSREKKERFSLILESASTNQTSMYLCTSSRGREYEQYFGPGTRLTVT.

This clone has a single count. The chain is built from TRBV11-2 and TRBJ1-4; the match to TRBD1 covers 9 bases. CDR3 length equals 15 residues. Germline V gives CDR1 SGHAT, CDR2 FQNNGV. After removal of 6 bases from V and 3 bases from J, the junction contained 5 bases not matched to a gene. CDR3 protein: CASRPGTGPNEKLFF. The CDR3 DNA is TGTGCCAGCAGGCCCGGGACAGGGCCTAATGAAAAACTGTTTTTT.

This chain uses TRBV28 with TRBJ1-5, with D unclear. V was pared by 3 bases and J by 1 base, with 10 bases between. Germline assignment: CDR1 MDHEN and CDR2 SYDVKM. The CDR3 has 15 amino acids. CDR3 loop: CASSLFSVSNQPQHF. The CDR3 bases are TGTGCCAGCAGTTTGTTCAGTGTCAGCAATCAGCCCCAGCATTTT.

For the CDR3, the DNA is TGTGCCAGCAGGGGGGGTGACGATGGCTACACCTTC. The encoded protein is CASRGGDDGYTF. The chain is built from TRBV28 and TRBJ1-2, with a weak D call TRBD1 (5 bases). The CDR3 totals 12 residues. Germline assignment: CDR1 MDHEN and CDR2 SYDVKM. The V end lost 6 bases, the J end lost 6 bases, and 11 bases lay between the germline ends.

In this sample, this clone turned up a few times. CDR3 in DNA: TGTGCCAGCAGCACGCGAGGCTATGGCTACACCTTC. Protein: CASSTRGYGYTF. The rearrangement uses TRBV9 and TRBJ1-2; D ambiguous. V was shortened by 4 bases and J by 4 bases, with 8 bases between the two germline ends. Germline V lookup: CDR1 SGDLS, CDR2 YYNGEE. This CDR3 is built from 12 residues.

The chain is built from TRBV11-2 and TRBJ2-6; 10 bases match TRBD1. V lost 5 bases to trimming and J lost 4 bases; unmatched junction nucleotides: 8. CDR3 length: 17 amino acids. CDR1 SGHAT and CDR2 FQNNGV come from the germline V gene. The CDR3 protein is CASSSRQGAPGANVLTF. In DNA, the CDR3 is TGTGCCAGCAGCAGTCGACAGGGGGCGCCGGGGGCCAACGTCCTGACTTTC.

The rearrangement uses TRBV5-1 and TRBJ2-5, with TRBD1 as a possible D gene (6 bases). Trimming cost V 0 bases and J 4 bases, with 7 bases left between them. The CDR3 is 13 amino acids. Germline assignment: CDR1 SGHRS and CDR2 YFSETQ. CDR3 coding DNA: TGCGCCAGCAGCTTGGAGGGGGTAGAGACCCAGTACTTC. It yields the protein CASSLEGVETQYF.

The V gene is TRBV5-6, the J gene TRBJ2-7; D is ambiguous. Per the germline V gene, CDR1 is SGHDT and CDR2 is YYEEEE. The ends were cut back, 2 bases at V and 0 bases at J, with 6 bases in the middle. This CDR3 region has 13 residues. The CDR3 region has the DNA TGTGCCAGCAGCTTAAGACTCTCCTACGAGCAGTACTTC. This sequence encodes CASSLRLSYEQYF.

This clone was recorded only once. This rearrangement joins TRBV5-1 to TRBJ1-2; 7 nucleotides agree with TRBD1. Per germline, CDR1 SGHRS and CDR2 YFSETQ. The CDR3 contains 15 residues. Germline trimming cut 1 base from V and 6 bases from J; bases unmatched to any gene: 9. CDR3 amino acids: CASSLPRQGEDGYTF. The CDR3 coding sequence is TGCGCCAGCAGCTTGCCGCGACAGGGAGAGGATGGCTACACCTTC.

CDR3 residues: CASSSHRGTKNIQYF. DNA for the CDR3: TGTGCCAGCAGCTCCCATCGGGGGACCAAAAACATTCAGTACTTC. The chain uses TRBV7-2 and TRBJ2-4, with D perhaps TRBD2 (6 bases). V lost 4 bases, J lost 2 bases, and 12 bases lay in between. CDR1 is SGHTA and CDR2 is FQGNSA in the germline V gene. The length of the CDR3 is 15 residues. The full variable domain, rest sourced from reference TRBV7-2 and TRBJ2-4, is GAGVSQSPSNKVTEKGKDVELRCDPISGHTALYWYRQSLGQGLEFLIYFQGNSAPDKSGLPSDRFSAERTGGSVSTLTIQRTQQEDSAVYLCASSSHRGTKNIQYFGAGTRLSVL.

The rearrangement links TRBV30 to TRBJ1-1; 7 bases align to TRBD1. V lost 4 bases to trimming and J lost 0 bases; unmatched junction nucleotides: 5. The germline V gene has CDR1 GTSNPN and CDR2 SVGIG (reference sequence). This CDR3 is 14 amino acids long. CDR3 in amino acids: CAWTSDRVNTEAFF. The CDR3 nucleotides read TGTGCCTGGACCTCAGACAGGGTGAACACTGAAGCTTTCTTT.

The chain recombines TRBV30 with TRBJ1-1, with D uncertain. The CDR3 loop spans 14 amino acids. V was clipped by 3 bases and J by 3 bases, with 14 bases between them. Germline CDR1 reads GTSNPN; CDR2 reads SVGIG (reference sequence). The DNA for the CDR3 is TGTGCCTGGAGCCGATCTGACACCGACACTGAAGCTTTCTTT. Encoded protein: CAWSRSDTDTEAFF. Full variable domain (remainder filled in from reference TRBV30 and TRBJ1-1): SQTIHQWPATLVQPVGSPLSLECTVEGTSNPNLYWYRQAAGRGLQLLFYSVGIGQISSEVPQNLSASRPQDRQFILSSKKLLLSDSGFYLCAWSRSDTDTEAFFGQGTRLTVV.

CDR3 sequence: CASSLRGGWAEAFF. The CDR3 DNA reads TGTGCCAGCAGTTTAAGAGGGGGATGGGCTGAAGCTTTCTTT. This chain joins TRBV27 and TRBJ1-1, with D maybe TRBD1 (6 bases). V lost 2 bases and J 6 bases, leaving 13 bases between the germline ends. The CDR3 contains 14 residues. Germline V gene sequence: CDR1 MNHEY, CDR2 SMNVEV (reference sequence).

V gene TRBV18 combines with J gene TRBJ2-7; 7 bases map to TRBD2. The CDR3 runs to 15 residues. Trimming removed 3 bases from V and 2 bases from J; junction bases left unmatched: 7. Germline V gene sequence: CDR1 KGHSH, CDR2 LQKENI. Here the CDR3 reads CASSPMGGGAYEQYF. The DNA for the CDR3 is TGTGCCAGCTCACCGATGGGGGGGGGAGCCTACGAGCAGTACTTC.

This sequence joins TRBV6-2 or TRBV6-3 and TRBJ1-1, with D hard to call. Trimming cost V 2 bases and J 1 base, with 5 bases left between them. Germline CDR1 and CDR2: MNHEY and SVGEGT. The length of the CDR3 is 13 residues. In DNA form, the CDR3 reads TGTGCCAGCAGTTACGTCCAGAACACTGAAGCTTTCTTT. Protein sequence: CASSYVQNTEAFF.

For the CDR3, the DNA is TGTGCCAGCAGGGAGAGGACAGGGGGGTACAATGAGCAGTTCTTC. It codes for CASRERTGGYNEQFF. This chain connects TRBV27 to TRBJ2-1; 10 nucleotides match TRBD1. Per the germline V gene, CDR1 is MNHEY and CDR2 is SMNVEV (reference sequence). The trim removed 6 bases at V and 4 bases at J, leaving 6 bases unmatched. The length of the CDR3 is 15 residues.

The rearrangement uses TRBV27 and TRBJ2-1; 13 bases fit TRBD2. Per germline, CDR1 MNHEY and CDR2 SMNVEV (reference sequence). The CDR3 loop spans 15 amino acids. Trimming cost V 3 bases and J 8 bases; bases outside gene matches: 4. This CDR3 is CASSLTSGGSYEQFF. Here the CDR3 DNA reads TGTGCCAGCAGTTTGACTAGCGGGGGGTCGTATGAGCAGTTCTTC.

For this clone: Within the sample, other DNA sequences also encode this same CDR3. This chain joins TRBV5-1 and TRBJ2-5; 9 nucleotides align to TRBD1. The CDR3 is 15 residues long. V was pared by 3 bases and J by 1 base, with 4 bases of the junction left unmatched. The germline V gene has CDR1 SGHRS and CDR2 YFSETQ. The CDR3 loop is CASSSGTGIQETQYF. The CDR3 region has the DNA TGCGCCAGCAGCTCCGGGACAGGGATCCAAGAGACCCAGTACTTC.

The V and J genes are TRBV11-3 and TRBJ2-5, with TRBD1 as a possible D gene (5 bases). The germline CDR1 and CDR2 sequences are SGHNT and YENEEA. V lost 3 bases and J lost 5, with 10 bases in between. The CDR3 loop spans 13 amino acids. CDR3 residues: CASSFAGLETQYF. As DNA, the CDR3 is TGTGCCAGCAGCTTTGCAGGGTTGGAGACCCAGTACTTC.

This clone has just one count. The gene calls are TRBV28 and TRBJ2-1, with TRBD2 as a possible D gene (5 bases). The CDR3 spans 12 residues. The V end lost 4 bases, the J end lost 10 bases, and 11 bases lay between the germline ends. Per germline, CDR1 MDHEN and CDR2 SYDVKM. The CDR3, as DNA: TGTGCCAGCAGTTGGTTAGCGAGAGAGCAGTTCTTC. Protein product: CASSWLAREQFF.

V gene TRBV10-3 combines with J gene TRBJ2-5; TRBD2 might be the D (5 bases). Between the trimmed V and J ends, which lost 3 bases and 9 bases, there was a span of 14 bases. Germline values: CDR1 ENHRY, CDR2 SYGVKD. This CDR3 region has 13 residues. The chain's CDR3 is CAISDPEGLSQYF. The CDR3 DNA is TGTGCCATCAGTGACCCCGAGGGATTATCCCAGTACTTC.

This chain joins TRBV18 and TRBJ2-7; TRBD1 aligns across 7 bases. The CDR3 extends over 13 amino acids. V lost 1 base, J lost 4 bases, and 1 base stayed unmatched. CDR1 is KGHSH, CDR2 LQKENI, per germline. The CDR3 spells CASSPRDRYEQYF. CDR3 nucleotides: TGTGCCAGCTCACCACGGGACAGATACGAGCAGTACTTC.

The J gene is TRBJ1-4, the V gene TRBV4-1, with 12 bases that match TRBD1. This CDR3 is built from 15 residues. In germline, CDR1 is MGHRA, CDR2 YSYEKL. V was pared by 2 bases and J by 8 bases, with 3 bases of the junction left unmatched. For the CDR3, the DNA is TGCGCCAGCAGCCAACCAGGGACAGGGGGCGAAAAACTGTTTTTT. Translating it yields CASSQPGTGGEKLFF.

The chain has TRBV7-8 and TRBJ1-2; no reliable D call. CDR1 is SGHVS and CDR2 is FQNEAQ in the germline V gene. The CDR3 has 15 residues. The V end was cut by 0 bases, the J end by 5 bases, with 13 bases between. Here the CDR3 reads CASSLARVVRYGYTF. CDR3 sequence (DNA): TGTGCCAGCAGCTTAGCGCGGGTAGTGAGGTATGGCTACACCTTC.